These 6 T cell receptor beta chains were sequenced from one sample in a study of CD8+CD57+ T cells in acquired aplastic anemia. Template material for TCR beta VDJ and CDR3 profiling consisted of genomic DNA. TCRdb itself ran the reads through MiXCR, one entry per CDR3 protein. The profile shows 120,000 or so distinct CDR3 sequences, less than 50% of them singletons. In patients chosen for sequencing, flow cytometry had shown CD8+CD57+ cell expansion. Sequenced input: sorted CD4+, CD8+, or CD8+CD57+ T cells (not recorded which) from PBMCs. Receptor source: a human donor with aplastic anemia.

This clonotype was detected ten times or more. The chain has TRBV4-2 and TRBJ1-2; a possible D gene is TRBD1 (6 bases). Germline CDR1 LGHNA, CDR2 YNFKEQ. This CDR3 comprises 15 residues. The V and J ends lost 0 bases and 2 bases respectively, with 10 bases between them. CDR3 in amino acids: CASSQDLTGNYGYTF. In nucleotides, the CDR3 is TGTGCCAGCAGCCAAGATCTTACAGGGAACTATGGCTACACCTTC.

This clonotype was counted ten times or more. The rearrangement links TRBV7-6 to TRBJ2-7, with TRBD2 matching over 13 bases. V trimming: 2 bases; J trimming: 6 bases; junction bases outside the gene matches: 7. CDR1 SGHVS and CDR2 FNYEAQ come from the germline V gene. This CDR3 has 16 amino acids. In nucleotides, the CDR3 is TGTGCCAGCAGCTTAAGAACTAGCGGGGGGGCCGGCGAGCAGTACTTC. It translates to CASSLRTSGGAGEQYF.

This clonotype is judged medium-sized. This rearrangement joins TRBV7-6 to TRBJ1-6; D is unresolved. CDR3 length: 12 amino acids. CDR1 is SGHVS, CDR2 FNYEAQ, per germline. The germline V and J ends were trimmed by 3 bases and 8 bases, with 5 bases remaining between them. This chain's CDR3 is CASSLGDSPLHF. The CDR3 DNA reads as TGTGCCAGCAGCTTGGGAGATTCACCCCTCCACTTT.

The J gene is TRBJ2-7, the V gene TRBV10-2, with 8 bases matching TRBD2. The CDR3 has 13 residues. CDR1 and CDR2 from the germline V gene are WSHSY and SAAADI. V gave up 7 bases and J gave up 4 bases; unmatched junction bases: 6. Here the CDR3 reads CASTYTSGYEQYF. The CDR3 DNA reads TGCGCCAGCACTTATACTAGCGGTTACGAGCAGTACTTC.

This clonotype was counted between two and nine times. CDR3 in DNA: TGTGCCAGCCGGAGCTTCGCCCAAGAGACCCAGTACTTC. Translation: CASRSFAQETQYF. The gene calls are TRBV19 and TRBJ2-5; unclear D gene. The germline V and J ends were trimmed by 9 bases and 1 base, with 12 bases remaining between them. The CDR3 extends over 13 amino acids. Germline V gene sequence: CDR1 LNHDA, CDR2 SQIVND (reference sequence). The whole variable domain, remainder taken from reference TRBV19 and TRBJ2-5, is DGGITQSPKYLFRKEGQNVTLSCEQNLNHDAMYWYRQDPGQGLRLIYYSQIVNDFQKGDIAEGYSVSREKKESFPLTVTSAQKNPTAFYLCASRSFAQETQYFGPGTRLLVL.

The gene calls are TRBV24-1 and TRBJ1-2; maybe TRBD1 (6 bases). The germline V gene encodes CDR1 KGHDR and CDR2 SFDVKD. The V end lost 4 bases, the J end lost 8 bases, and 19 bases lay between the germline ends. This CDR3 region has 15 residues. The CDR3, as DNA: TGTGCCACCAGTGACCAACAGGGCCTAAGCGCGGGCTACACCTTC. Its translation is CATSDQQGLSAGYTF.